This is a list of T cell receptor beta chains from one sample in a study of CD8 T cells in ankylosing spondylitis. A single record per CDR3 protein comes from TCRdb applying MiXCR to the 5' RACE reads. The sample has about 130,000 distinct CDR3 sequences; about 6.7% are singletons. The sequenced sample was blood, either unsorted or a sorted T cell fraction (not recorded which). Receptor source: a female donor with ankylosing spondylitis or in good health (not recorded which). Each CDR3 is given with its conserved first and last residue. Not every row has a clone size; where given, it reads once, few, many or a size class.

TRBJ2-3 TRBV20-1 many CSKGTSGGTDTQYF
TRBJ1-1 TRBV20-1 many CSAPSSEPGQGWMDTEAFF
TRBJ2-3 TRBV7-2 NA CASSLGGREDTQYF
TRBJ2-1 TRBV29-1 many CSVPGVAETYNEQFF
TRBJ2-2 TRBV5-1 many CASSFMSGELFF
TRBJ2-7 TRBV3-1 many CASSRRGASYEQYF
TRBJ1-2 TRBV20-1 many CSARGQVGGYTF
TRBJ2-7 TRBV28 many CASSPGRGSVYEQYF
TRBJ2-1 TRBV28 few CASSLLGPRYNEQFF
TRBJ2-1 TRBV2 many CASRGTSEPYNEQFF
TRBJ1-5 TRBV4-3 many CASSQELRVPGPQHF
TRBJ1-2 TRBV20-1 many CSARQGVYGYTF
TRBJ1-2 TRBV5-1 many CASSLDTSDRNGYTF
TRBJ2-2 TRBV12-3/TRBV12-4 many CASSPTGTNTGELFF
TRBJ2-7 TRBV4-1 many CASSQDWRGRYEQYF
TRBJ2-3 TRBV28 many CASSLAHTPDTQYF